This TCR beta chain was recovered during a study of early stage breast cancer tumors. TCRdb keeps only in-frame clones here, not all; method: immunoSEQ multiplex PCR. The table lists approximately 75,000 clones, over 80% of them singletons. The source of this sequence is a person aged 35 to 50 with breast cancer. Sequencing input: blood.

The CDR3 is CAWMRPFGDGYTF. CDR3 coding DNA: TGTGCCTGGATGAGGCCCTTCGGGGATGGCTACACCTTC. This chain joins TRBV30 and TRBJ1-2; D not certain. Trimming pared 4 bases from V and 6 bases from J, leaving 15 bases between. The CDR3 covers 13 residues. Germline V gene sequence: CDR1 GTSNPN, CDR2 SVGIG (reference sequence).